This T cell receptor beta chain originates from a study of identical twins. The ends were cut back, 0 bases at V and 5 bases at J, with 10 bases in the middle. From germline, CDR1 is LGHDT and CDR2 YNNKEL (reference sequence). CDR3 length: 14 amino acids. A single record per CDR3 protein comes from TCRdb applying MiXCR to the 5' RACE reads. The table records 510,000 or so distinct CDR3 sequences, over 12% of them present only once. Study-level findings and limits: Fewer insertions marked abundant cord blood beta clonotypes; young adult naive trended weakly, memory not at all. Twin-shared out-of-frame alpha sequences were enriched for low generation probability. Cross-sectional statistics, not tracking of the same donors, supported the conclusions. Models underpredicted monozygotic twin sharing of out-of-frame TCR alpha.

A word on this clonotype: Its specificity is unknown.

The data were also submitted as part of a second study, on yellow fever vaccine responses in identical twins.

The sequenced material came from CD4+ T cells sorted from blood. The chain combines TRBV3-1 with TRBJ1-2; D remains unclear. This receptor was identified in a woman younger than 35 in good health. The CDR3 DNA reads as TGTGCCAGCAGCCAAGATTCCCTGATTTATGGCTACACCTTC. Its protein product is CASSQDSLIYGYTF.